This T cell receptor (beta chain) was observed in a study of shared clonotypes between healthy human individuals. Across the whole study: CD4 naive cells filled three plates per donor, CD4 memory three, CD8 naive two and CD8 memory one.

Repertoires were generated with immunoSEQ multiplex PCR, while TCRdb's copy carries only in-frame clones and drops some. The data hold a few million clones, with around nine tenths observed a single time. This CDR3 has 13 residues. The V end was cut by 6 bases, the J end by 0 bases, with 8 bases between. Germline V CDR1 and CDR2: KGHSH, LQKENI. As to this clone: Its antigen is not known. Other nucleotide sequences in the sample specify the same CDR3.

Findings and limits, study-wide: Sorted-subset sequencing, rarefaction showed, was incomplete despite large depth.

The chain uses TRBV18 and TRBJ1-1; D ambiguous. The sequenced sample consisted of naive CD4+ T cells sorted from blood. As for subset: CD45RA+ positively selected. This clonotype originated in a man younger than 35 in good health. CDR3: CASSRLMNTEAFF. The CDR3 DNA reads TGTGCCAGCTCCCGGTTGATGAACACTGAAGCTTTCTTT.